This T cell receptor beta chain originates from a study of T-cell memory formation after mild COVID-19. Background on the study: TCR clusters were largely donor specific. General observations from the study: Later expanders leaned CD4+, whereas clones that contracted between day 15 and 85 were balanced CD4/CD8. Prior to infection, memory already included some responding clones, suggesting cross-reactive memory joined. The authors did not confirm SARS-CoV-2 specificity of second-wave clones peaking day 37.

V was trimmed by 4 bases and J by 4 bases, leaving 8 bases between them. Germline V gene lookup returns CDR1 SGHRS and CDR2 YFSETQ. This CDR3 spans 12 amino acids. Notes on this clonotype: The target antigen is unknown.

TCRdb recomputed calls from the 5' RACE reads with MiXCR, one row per CDR3 protein. The table includes about 110,000 distinct CDR3 sequences, over 15% detected once. The rearrangement joins TRBV5-1 to TRBJ1-1; D unresolved. This clonotype was sampled from an adult woman who had mild COVID-19 (a few samples of this study predate the infection). Cell type and time point are not known. Sequencing was carried out using PBMCs or a T cell subset sorted from them (not recorded which). The CDR3 bases are TGCGCCAGCAGCCTCCCTACCACTGAAGCTTTCTTT. Its translation: CASSLPTTEAFF.